This TCR beta chain appears in the sequencing data of a study of esophageal squamous cell carcinoma under preoperative chemotherapy. Whole-study results and caveats: Tumor-infiltrating lymphocytes showed no significant post-chemotherapy TCR diversity increase, unlike peripheral T cells.

This CDR3 is 12 amino acids long. Germline V gene sequence: CDR1 ENHRY, CDR2 SYGVKD. Points on this clonotype: Its cognate antigen is unknown. A read error may produce the germline difference seen at one junction end.

TCRdb reprocessed the PCR reads via MiXCR and lists one record per CDR3 protein. This sample has around 11,000 distinct CDR3 sequences, with roughly 63% found just once. The time point denotes: after preoperative PTX-NDP chemotherapy. Sampling was carried out from a patient given preoperative chemotherapy. This chain uses TRBV10-3 with TRBJ2-6; possibly TRBD1 for D (6 bases). The receptor's source is a human donor with esophageal squamous cell carcinoma. The donor label of this sample is uncertain. The CDR3 protein is CAAQGSYKEQFF. DNA of the CDR3: TGTGCCGCCCAGGGGTCTTACAAGGAGCAGTTTTTC.